This T cell receptor (beta chain) originates from a study of blood T cell repertoires in COVID-19. This table comes from immunoSEQ multiplex PCR, and its TCRdb copy is limited to in-frame clones, with some not included. The table lists under 130,000 clones, approximately 70% of them singletons. V lost 3 bases to trimming and J lost 2 bases; unmatched junction nucleotides: 4. The CDR3 is 15 amino acids. Germline V lookup: CDR1 SGHNT, CDR2 YYREEE (reference sequence). This clone was observed a single time. The V and J genes are TRBV5-4 and TRBJ2-2; TRBD1 aligns across 7 bases. The sample taken for sequencing was peripheral blood. This TCR was recovered from a man of 80 years or more with acute or convalescent COVID-19. CDR3 nucleotides: TGTGCCAGCAGCTCCGGGACAGTCAACACCGGGGAGCTGTTTTTT. Encoded protein: CASSSGTVNTGELFF.